The present T cell receptor (beta chain) was sequenced within a study of CD8 T cells in Susac syndrome (dated by TCRdb to between 2018 and 2021). Background for the entire study: The study used repertoire sequencing to test whether antigen drove CD8+ T cell activation and differentiation in Susac syndrome. Overall study results and their limits: The TCR sequencing and HLA analysis was acknowledged to have included a relatively small number of individuals.

As regards this clonotype: The antigen it binds to is not known. No quality values exist for individual bases; no much larger clone is one base distant.

V is trimmed back by 4 bases and J by 0 bases, and the junction contains 2 bases that no gene match accounts for. The germline V gene yields SQVTM for CDR1 and ANQGSEA for CDR2. The CDR3, from cysteine to phenylalanine, totals 15 residues. The kept DNA is CDR3 alone, 45 bases in frame from the first base. RNA was extracted using the RNeasy kit, and roughly 0.5 to 1 ug of the RNA was reverse transcribed with random hexamers. The immunoSEQ multiplex PCR assay, which covers 54 Vbeta and 13 Jbeta segments, was used to amplify TCR beta CDR3 regions. To correct PCR amplification bias, a synthetic template baseline was used for both primer optimization and computational correction. The authors' pipeline ran thus. Reads were assigned to V, D and J genes according to IMGT and analyzed in immunoSEQ Analyzer, with only productive sequences retained. Clonality was calculated as one minus the Shannon entropy normalized by log2 of the number of productive unique sequences. For each patient and control, public and private clones were evaluated among the 100 most prevalent clones. Clones were defined as Susac-specific when absent from the healthy and MS cohorts, from over a thousand published viral clones and from other ImmuneACCESS disease sequences. TCRdb redid the processing of the public reads, applying fastp at Q25 and MiXCR, and retained in-frame beta chains. Every entry covers one CDR3 protein and lists the most common genes and DNA from its rows. Here the V and J calls rest on TCRdb's processing, not on the authors' analysis. The sample table records approximately 270,000 distinct CDR3 sequences; about 93% of these occur just once. The top ten constitute 0.055% to 0.075% of the sample.

High-throughput TCR beta sequencing profiled peripheral blood CD8+ and CD4+ T cells from healthy donors, Susac syndrome patients and multiple sclerosis patients. Multiple sclerosis controls were treatment-naive patients with stable or active relapsing-remitting disease fulfilling revised McDonald criteria. CD8+ TEMRA cells were enriched by FACS, while bulk CD8+ and CD4+ T cells were purified by magnetic negative isolation. Blood was drawn into EDTA tubes, processed within 24 hours, and PBMCs were isolated by density gradient centrifugation. PBMCs intended for TCR sequencing were cryopreserved in liquid nitrogen and were subsequently thawed in a 37 degrees C water bath. A purity of at least 90% was achieved for sorted or isolated CD4+, CD8+ and CD8+ TEMRA cells.

This TCR derives from a human donor with multiple sclerosis. Sequences were obtained from CD4+ T cells from PBMCs. The receptor chain draws on TRBV29-1 and TRBJ1-3; the central 11 bases match TRBD1. The CDR3 region has the sequence CSVAGTGGSGNTIYF. The DNA sequence is as follows: TGCAGCGTTGCCGGGACAGGGGGCTCTGGAAACACCATATATTTT.